These T cell receptor beta chains were read from a single sample in a study of cytomegalovirus exposure and HLA in healthy donors. The method was immunoSEQ multiplex PCR; TCRdb's version includes in-frame clones alone and lacks a portion of them. The sample lists a few hundred thousand clones; 86% were seen once. The source material was PBMCs. These TCRs come from a young woman in good health and CMV-seronegative. Both conserved end residues are part of each CDR3. Each record gives: CDR3 protein, CDR3 DNA, V gene, CDR3 length, D gene, clone size, J gene. The D gene is left open where the match is weak. Part of the rows lack a size; the others show once, few, many or a class for expanded clones.

CDR3 protein: CASSGGFSTGGSPLHF; CDR3 DNA: TGTGCCAGCAGCGGCGGATTTAGTACAGGGGGTTCACCCCTCCACTTT; V gene: TRBV5-6; CDR3 length: 16; D gene: TRBD1; clone size: .; J gene: TRBJ1-6
CDR3 protein: CSASSGYEQYF; CDR3 DNA: TGCAGTGCGTCTAGCGGCTACGAGCAGTACTTC; V gene: TRBV20-1; CDR3 length: 11; D gene: TRBD2; clone size: once; J gene: TRBJ2-7
CDR3 protein: CASSLVSGGGHEQYF; CDR3 DNA: TGTGCCAGCAGCTTAGTTTCCGGGGGGGGCCACGAGCAGTACTTC; V gene: TRBV11-2; CDR3 length: 15; D gene: TRBD2; clone size: .; J gene: TRBJ2-7
CDR3 protein: CSAPRGNGYTF; CDR3 DNA: TGCAGTGCCCCTCGGGGGAACGGCTACACCTTC; V gene: TRBV20-1; CDR3 length: 11; D gene: .; clone size: .; J gene: TRBJ1-2
CDR3 protein: CASSGVVLAGVEEQYF; CDR3 DNA: TGCGCCAGCAGCGGAGTGGTACTAGCGGGAGTGGAGGAGCAGTACTTC; V gene: TRBV5-1; CDR3 length: 16; D gene: TRBD2; clone size: .; J gene: TRBJ2-7
CDR3 protein: CASSVWDREAFF; CDR3 DNA: TGTGCCAGCAGCGTATGGGACAGGGAAGCTTTCTTT; V gene: TRBV9; CDR3 length: 12; D gene: TRBD1; clone size: .; J gene: TRBJ1-1
CDR3 protein: CASSEVANAPYSNQPQHF; CDR3 DNA: TGTGCCAGCAGTGAAGTCGCTAACGCACCTTATAGCAATCAGCCCCAGCATTTT; V gene: TRBV6-1; CDR3 length: 18; D gene: .; clone size: .; J gene: TRBJ1-5
CDR3 protein: CASSSGQTLRDTQYF; CDR3 DNA: TGTGCCAGCAGTTCCGGACAGACCCTGAGGGATACGCAGTATTTT; V gene: TRBV2; CDR3 length: 15; D gene: .; clone size: .; J gene: TRBJ2-3
CDR3 protein: CASSQALTGTSGTYEQYF; CDR3 DNA: TGCGCCAGCAGCCAAGCCCTCACTGGGACTAGCGGGACCTACGAGCAGTACTTC; V gene: TRBV4-1; CDR3 length: 18; D gene: TRBD2; clone size: .; J gene: TRBJ2-7
CDR3 protein: CASSLLLAGGLADTQYF; CDR3 DNA: TGTGCCAGCAGCTTATTACTAGCGGGAGGGCTAGCAGATACGCAGTATTTT; V gene: TRBV13; CDR3 length: 17; D gene: TRBD2; clone size: .; J gene: TRBJ2-3
CDR3 protein: CASSLPRGGNQPQHF; CDR3 DNA: TGTGCCAGCAGTCTCCCCCGGGGAGGCAATCAGCCCCAGCATTTT; V gene: TRBV28; CDR3 length: 15; D gene: .; clone size: .; J gene: TRBJ1-5
CDR3 protein: CASSERQGAHEQYF; CDR3 DNA: TGCGCCAGCAGTGAGAGACAGGGAGCCCACGAGCAGTACTTC; V gene: TRBV10-1; CDR3 length: 14; D gene: TRBD1; clone size: .; J gene: TRBJ2-7
CDR3 protein: CASRGLAGGLTSVF; CDR3 DNA: TGTGCCAGCAGGGGACTAGCGGGGGGTTTAACTTCCGTCTTC; V gene: TRBV6-1; CDR3 length: 14; D gene: TRBD2; clone size: .; J gene: TRBJ2-1
CDR3 protein: CASSEFYREANNEQFF; CDR3 DNA: TGCGCCAGCAGTGAATTCTATCGGGAGGCTAACAATGAGCAGTTCTTC; V gene: TRBV10-2; CDR3 length: 16; D gene: TRBD2; clone size: .; J gene: TRBJ2-1
CDR3 protein: CASTREGSSNTEAFF; CDR3 DNA: TGTGCCAGCACCAGAGAGGGCAGCTCGAACACTGAAGCTTTCTTT; V gene: TRBV6-1; CDR3 length: 15; D gene: .; clone size: many; J gene: TRBJ1-1
CDR3 protein: CASRYGLAGGARTDTQYF; CDR3 DNA: TGTGCCAGCAGATACGGACTAGCGGGGGGGGCCCGCACAGATACGCAGTATTTT; V gene: TRBV5-4; CDR3 length: 18; D gene: TRBD2; clone size: .; J gene: TRBJ2-3
CDR3 protein: CASSALTGGEKLFF; CDR3 DNA: TGTGCCAGCAGCGCCTTAACAGGGGGGGAAAAACTGTTTTTT; V gene: TRBV6-1; CDR3 length: 14; D gene: TRBD1; clone size: .; J gene: TRBJ1-4
CDR3 protein: CASSLAGTGNQPQHF; CDR3 DNA: TGTGCCAGCAGCTTAGCAGGGACAGGCAATCAGCCCCAGCATTTT; V gene: TRBV7-2; CDR3 length: 15; D gene: TRBD1; clone size: .; J gene: TRBJ1-5